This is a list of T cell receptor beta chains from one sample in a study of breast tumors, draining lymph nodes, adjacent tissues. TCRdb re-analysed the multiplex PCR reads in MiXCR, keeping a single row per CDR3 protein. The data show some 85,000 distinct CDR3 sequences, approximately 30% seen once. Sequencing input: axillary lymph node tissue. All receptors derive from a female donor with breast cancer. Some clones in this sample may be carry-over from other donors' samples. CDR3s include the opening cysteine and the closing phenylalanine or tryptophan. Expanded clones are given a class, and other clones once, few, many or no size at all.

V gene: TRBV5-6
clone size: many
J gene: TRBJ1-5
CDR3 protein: CASSFLGGSNQPQHF

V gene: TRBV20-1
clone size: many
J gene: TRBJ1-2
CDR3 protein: CSAREGQQVLGYGYTF

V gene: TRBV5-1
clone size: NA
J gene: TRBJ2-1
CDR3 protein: CASSPRDGSSYEQFF

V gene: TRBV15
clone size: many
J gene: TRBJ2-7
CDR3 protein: CATSRTRGPFHEQYF

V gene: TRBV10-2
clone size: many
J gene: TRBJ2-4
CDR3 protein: CASRQGLAKNIQYF

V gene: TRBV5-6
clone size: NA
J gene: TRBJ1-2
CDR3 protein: CASSLSSYLTSNYGYTF

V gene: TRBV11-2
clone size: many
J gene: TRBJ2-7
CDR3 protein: CASSPSGLPYEQYF

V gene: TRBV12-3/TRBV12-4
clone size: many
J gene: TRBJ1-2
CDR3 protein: CASSPGHWVYGYTF

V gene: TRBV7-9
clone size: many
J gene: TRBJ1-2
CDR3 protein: CASSTSRGQYGYTF

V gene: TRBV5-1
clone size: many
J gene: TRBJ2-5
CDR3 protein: CASNPGNSQETQYF

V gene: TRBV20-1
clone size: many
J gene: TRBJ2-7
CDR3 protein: CSAPWNPGGLYEQYF

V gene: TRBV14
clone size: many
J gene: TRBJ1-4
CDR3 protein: CASSQEGRGWEKLFF

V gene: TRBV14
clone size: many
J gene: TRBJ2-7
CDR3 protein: CASRLAGSSYEQYF

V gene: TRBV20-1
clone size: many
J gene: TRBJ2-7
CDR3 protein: CSASHGRVEQYF

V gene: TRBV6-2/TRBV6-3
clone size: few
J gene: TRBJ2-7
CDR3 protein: CTSSDGLAGTYEQYF

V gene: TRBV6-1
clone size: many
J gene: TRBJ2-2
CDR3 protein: CASSLSGGDGELFF

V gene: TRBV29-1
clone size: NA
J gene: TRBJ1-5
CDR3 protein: CSVEDRPQHF

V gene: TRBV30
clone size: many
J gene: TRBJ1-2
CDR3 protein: CATGTGGYGYTF

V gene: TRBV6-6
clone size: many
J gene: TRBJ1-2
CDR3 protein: CASSHPGQGLTF

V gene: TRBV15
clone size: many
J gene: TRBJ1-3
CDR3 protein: CATSRDRQGNTIYF

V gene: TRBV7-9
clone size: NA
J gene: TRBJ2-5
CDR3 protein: CASSLARGIRTHQETQYF

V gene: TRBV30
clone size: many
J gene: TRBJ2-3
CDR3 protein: CAWSVAAGGRDTQYF

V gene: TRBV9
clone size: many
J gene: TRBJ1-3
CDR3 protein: CASSVELSHSGNTIYF

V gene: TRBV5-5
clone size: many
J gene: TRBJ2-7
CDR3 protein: CASSLLQSYEQYF

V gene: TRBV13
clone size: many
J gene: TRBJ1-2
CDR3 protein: CASSLGGGDYGYTF

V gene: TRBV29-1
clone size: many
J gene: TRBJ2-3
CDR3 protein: CSVEGLAGAGHFADTQYF

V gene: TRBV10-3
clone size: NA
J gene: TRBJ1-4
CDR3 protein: CAAGQGRCEKLFF

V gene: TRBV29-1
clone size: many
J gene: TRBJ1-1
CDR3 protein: CSVGGSLNTEAFF

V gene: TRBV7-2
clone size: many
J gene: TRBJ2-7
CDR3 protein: CASSGYYEQYF

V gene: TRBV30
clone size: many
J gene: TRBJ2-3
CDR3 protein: CAWSPSGTDTQYF

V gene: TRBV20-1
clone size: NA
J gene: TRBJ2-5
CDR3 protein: CSARVIAGGPETQYF

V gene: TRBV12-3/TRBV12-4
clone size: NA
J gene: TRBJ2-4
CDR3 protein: CASRGGAKNIQYF

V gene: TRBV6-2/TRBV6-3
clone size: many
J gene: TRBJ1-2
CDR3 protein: CASSYSTGVGYTF

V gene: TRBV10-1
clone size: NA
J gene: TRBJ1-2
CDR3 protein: CASSDRGGYTLEGGANGYTF

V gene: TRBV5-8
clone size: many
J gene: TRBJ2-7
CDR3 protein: CASSRGAYEQYF

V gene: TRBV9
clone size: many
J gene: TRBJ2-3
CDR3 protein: CASSAPRGQGARYTDTQYF

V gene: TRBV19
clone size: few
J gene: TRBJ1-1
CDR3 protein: CASSRGQMNTEAFF

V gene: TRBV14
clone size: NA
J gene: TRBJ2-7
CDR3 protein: CASSQVLHPHEQYF

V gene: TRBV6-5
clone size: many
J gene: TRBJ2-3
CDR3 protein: CASRKTGSATDTQYF

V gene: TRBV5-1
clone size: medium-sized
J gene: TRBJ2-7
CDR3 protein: CASSLLASSRYEQYF

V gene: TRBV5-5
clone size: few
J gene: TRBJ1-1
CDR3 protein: CASGTGAFNTEAFF

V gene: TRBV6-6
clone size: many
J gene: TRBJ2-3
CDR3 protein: CASSLGIPNTDTQYF

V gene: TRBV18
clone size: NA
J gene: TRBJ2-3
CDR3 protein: CASSPTKVGTDTPYF

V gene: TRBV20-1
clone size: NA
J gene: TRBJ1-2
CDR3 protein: CSARSDPNYGYTF

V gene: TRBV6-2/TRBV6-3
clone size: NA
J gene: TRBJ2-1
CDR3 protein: CASSHANNEQFF

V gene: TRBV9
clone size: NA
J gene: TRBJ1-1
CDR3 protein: CASSPRDHGEAFF

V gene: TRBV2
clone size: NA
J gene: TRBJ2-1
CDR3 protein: CASSERQGSYNEQFF

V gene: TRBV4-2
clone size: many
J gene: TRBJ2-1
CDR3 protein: CASSQEGSGTGGAHNEQFF

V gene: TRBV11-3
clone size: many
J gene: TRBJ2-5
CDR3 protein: CASSLIRSPGLASGRMRETQYF

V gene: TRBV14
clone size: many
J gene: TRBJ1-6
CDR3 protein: CASSTGSSYNSPLHF

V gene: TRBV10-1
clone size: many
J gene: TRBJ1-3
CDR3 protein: CASGGGYGGNTIYF

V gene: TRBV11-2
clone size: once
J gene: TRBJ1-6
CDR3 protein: CAGSSGDRGNSPLHF

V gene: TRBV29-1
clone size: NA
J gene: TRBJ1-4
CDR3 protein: CSVDMGGIDGKLFF

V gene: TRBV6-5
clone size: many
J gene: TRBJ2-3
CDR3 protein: CASSYQGPWDTQYF

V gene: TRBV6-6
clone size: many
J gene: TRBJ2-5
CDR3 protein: CASSPDQGYETQYF